This T cell receptor beta chain emerged from a study of blood T cell repertoires in COVID-19. Using immunoSEQ multiplex PCR, the repertoire was profiled, and TCRdb retains in-frame clones only, with some absent. Counted here are 250,000 to 300,000 clones, around 90% occurring once; the ten biggest clones make up around 0.78%. CDR1 and CDR2 (germline): LNHDA, SQIVND (reference sequence). This CDR3 region has 15 residues. Trimming stripped 1 base from V and 1 base from J, with 10 bases between. This sequence originates from a woman in her twenties or thirties with acute or convalescent COVID-19. The sequenced sample consisted of peripheral blood. The genes are TRBV19 and TRBJ1-1; possibly TRBD1 for D (5 bases). The CDR3 spells CASSIVAGGNTEAFF. The CDR3 DNA reads TGTGCCAGTAGTATAGTGGCGGGGGGGAACACTGAAGCTTTCTTT.